What follows are 14 T cell receptor beta chains derived from one specimen sequenced in a study of blood T cell repertoires in COVID-19. The repertoire was sequenced with immunoSEQ multiplex PCR; TCRdb's copy has only in-frame clones and lacks some. This sample has roughly 150,000 clones, with less than 90% found just once. Sequenced material: PBMCs or T cells enriched from blood (not recorded which). The receptor set was obtained from a woman in her forties or fifties who had recovered from COVID-19.

The chain has TRBV6-2 or TRBV6-3 and TRBJ1-2, with a weak D call TRBD1 (6 bases). The CDR3 totals 14 residues. Germline CDR1 reads MNHEY; CDR2 reads SVGEGT. V was trimmed by 2 bases and J by 4 bases, leaving 11 bases between them. CDR3 nucleotides: TGTGCCAGCAGTTACGGGCAGGGGACCTATGGCTACACCTTC. Protein sequence: CASSYGQGTYGYTF.

The chain recombines TRBV6-1 with TRBJ1-2; 12 nucleotides match TRBD1. The CDR3 contains 14 residues. Unmatched junction bases numbered 3, after V lost 3 bases and J lost 7 bases. Germline V lookup: CDR1 MNHNS, CDR2 SASEGT. The chain's CDR3 is CASSDLGQGAGYTF. The CDR3 DNA is TGTGCCAGCAGTGATCTGGGACAGGGGGCTGGCTACACCTTC.

The chain is built from TRBV19 and TRBJ2-2, with 7 bases aligning to TRBD1. The germline gives CDR1 LNHDA, CDR2 SQIVND (reference sequence). The CDR3 sequence is 15 residues long. V shed 8 bases, J shed 8 bases, and the junction held 14 bases outside the gene matches. DNA for the CDR3: TGTGCCAGTCTCCAGGACAGGCAAGGTGGGGGGGAGCTGTTTTTT. It is translated as CASLQDRQGGGELFF.

The chain recombines TRBV6-2 or TRBV6-3 with TRBJ2-2; 8 bases map to TRBD2. V lost 6 bases and J lost 4; bases outside the gene matches: 10. The CDR3 totals 16 residues. CDR1 MNHEY and CDR2 SVGEGT come from the germline V gene. CDR3 loop: CASSPSSGGGTGELFF. For the CDR3, the DNA is TGTGCCAGCAGCCCCTCCAGCGGGGGCGGCACCGGGGAGCTGTTTTTT.

This chain links TRBV6-5 with TRBJ1-1; 8 nucleotides agree with TRBD1. CDR3 size: 15 residues. The V and J ends lost 6 bases and 1 base, in that order; junction bases with no gene match: 7. Per germline, CDR1 MNHEY and CDR2 SVGAGI. CDR3 DNA sequence: TGTGCCAGCAGGATTGACGGGACAGGGAACACTGAAGCTTTCTTT. Protein product: CASRIDGTGNTEAFF.

The chain employs TRBV18 and TRBJ1-1, with D maybe TRBD1 (6 bases). The germline V gene encodes CDR1 KGHSH and CDR2 LQKENI. The CDR3 spans 15 residues. The V and J ends lost 1 base and 2 bases respectively, with 11 bases between them. Written as DNA, the CDR3 is TGTGCCAGCTCACCACAACAGGGTCCAAACACTGAAGCTTTCTTT. Translated: CASSPQQGPNTEAFF.

About this clone itself: The sample carries other DNA sequences with the same CDR3. J is TRBJ2-7 and V is TRBV7-9, with D possibly matching TRBD2 (7 bases). Germline assignment: CDR1 SEHNR and CDR2 FQNEAQ (reference sequence). The germline V and J ends were trimmed by 4 bases and 4 bases, with 11 bases remaining between them. The CDR3 has 13 amino acids. The CDR3 region is CASSWGGGYEQYF. CDR3 bases: TGTGCCAGCAGCTGGGGAGGGGGGTACGAGCAGTACTTC.

On this clone: One junction end does not reproduce the germline sequence, and a read error may be involved. The chain recombines TRBV3-1 (or the pseudogene TRBV3-2) with TRBJ2-1, with D perhaps TRBD2 (5 bases). The CDR3 runs to 17 residues. Germline V gene data show CDR1 as LGHDT and CDR2 as YNNKEL (reference sequence). CDR3 sequence reads: CASSKETWRANYNEQFF. CDR3 in DNA: TGTGCCAGCAGCAAAGAAACGTGGCGGGCAAACTACAATGAGCAGTTCTTC.

The V gene is TRBV5-1, the J gene TRBJ2-7; D may be TRBD1 (5 bases). The CDR3 consists of 12 residues. Deletions cut 2 bases from V and 13 bases from J, with 16 bases between. The V gene's germline CDR1 is SGHRS and CDR2 YFSETQ. CDR3 sequence reads: CASSFEGAILYF. Written as DNA, the CDR3 is TGCGCCAGCAGCTTTGAAGGGGCGATCTTATACTTC.

In its sample, this clone was seen once. This chain links TRBV27 with TRBJ2-7; 8 bases are a match to TRBD2. The CDR3 loop spans 15 amino acids. Per germline, CDR1 MNHEY and CDR2 SMNVEV (reference sequence). The ends lost 0 bases at V and 2 bases at J; junction bases unmatched: 3. The CDR3 sequence: CASSLSPGLAYEQYF. Here the CDR3 DNA reads TGTGCCAGCAGTTTATCGCCGGGACTAGCCTACGAGCAGTACTTC.

V is TRBV10-3 and J is TRBJ2-2; 7 nucleotides align to TRBD1. J lost 5 bases, V lost 5 bases, and 5 bases had no gene match. Per germline, CDR1 ENHRY and CDR2 SYGVKD. The CDR3 length is 14 residues. The CDR3 nucleotides are TGTGCCATCAGTATGACAGGGAGAACCGGGGAGCTGTTTTTT. Its translation: CAISMTGRTGELFF.

The rearrangement uses TRBV7-2 and TRBJ1-2; tentative D call: TRBD1 (5 bases). V lost 5 bases and J 5 bases, leaving 15 bases between the germline ends. The CDR3 length is 14 residues. Germline V gene data show CDR1 as SGHTA and CDR2 as FQGNSA. CDR3: CASSPDGGTYGYTF. The CDR3 DNA is TGTGCCAGCAGCCCCGACGGGGGAACGTATGGCTACACCTTC. The full variable domain, with the rest looked up from reference TRBV7-2 and TRBJ1-2, is GAGVSQSPSNKVTEKGKDVELRCDPISGHTALYWYRQSLGQGLEFLIYFQGNSAPDKSGLPSDRFSAERTGGSVSTLTIQRTQQEDSAVYLCASSPDGGTYGYTFGSGTRLTVV.

CDR3 amino acids: CASRKQFSPLHF. For the CDR3, the DNA is TGTGCCAGCAGAAAACAGTTTTCACCCCTCCACTTT. The chain recombines TRBV2 with TRBJ1-6; D unclear. This CDR3 is built from 12 residues. Germline V lookup: CDR1 SNHLY, CDR2 FYNNEI. The V and J ends lost 6 bases and 9 bases respectively, with 9 bases between them.

This clone was picked up a small number of times. J is TRBJ2-2 and V is TRBV11-1; tentative D call: TRBD2 (6 bases). V gave up 1 base and J gave up 3 bases, with 9 bases separating them. The CDR3 extends over 15 amino acids. Germline lookup yields CDR1 SGHAT and CDR2 FQDESV (reference sequence). DNA for the CDR3: TGTGCCAGCAGCTTAGAGCGGGTTGACACCGGGGAGCTGTTTTTT. Protein sequence: CASSLERVDTGELFF. Full variable domain (outside the CDR3, taken from reference TRBV11-1 and TRBJ2-2): EAEVAQSPRYKITEKSQAVAFWCDPISGHATLYWYRQILGQGPELLVQFQDESVVDDSQLPKDRFSAERLKGVDSTLKIQPAELGDSAMYLCASSLERVDTGELFFGEGSRLTVL.